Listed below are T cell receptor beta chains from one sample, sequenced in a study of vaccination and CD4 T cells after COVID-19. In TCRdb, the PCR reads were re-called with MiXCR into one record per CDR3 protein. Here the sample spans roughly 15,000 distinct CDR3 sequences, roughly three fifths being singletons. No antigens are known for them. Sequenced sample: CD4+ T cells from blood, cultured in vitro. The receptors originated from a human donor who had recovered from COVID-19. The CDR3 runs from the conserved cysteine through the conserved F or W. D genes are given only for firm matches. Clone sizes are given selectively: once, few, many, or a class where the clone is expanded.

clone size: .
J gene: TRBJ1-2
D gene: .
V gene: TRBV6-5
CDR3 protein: CASCYLGGYGYTF
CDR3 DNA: TGTGCCAGCTGTTATTTGGGGGGCTATGGCTACACCTTC

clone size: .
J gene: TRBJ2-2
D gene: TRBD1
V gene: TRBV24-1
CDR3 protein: CATSPRTGRNGELFF
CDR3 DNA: TGTGCCACCAGCCCAAGGACAGGGAGGAACGGGGAGCTGTTTTTT

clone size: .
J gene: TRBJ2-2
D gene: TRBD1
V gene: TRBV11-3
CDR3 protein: CASSSQNRGMGTGELFF
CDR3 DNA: TGTGCCAGCAGCTCGCAAAACAGGGGAATGGGAACCGGGGAGCTGTTTTTT

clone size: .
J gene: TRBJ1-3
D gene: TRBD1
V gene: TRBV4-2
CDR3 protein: CASSKSGQGGGNTIYF
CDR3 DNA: TGTGCCAGCAGCAAATCGGGACAGGGAGGAGGAAACACCATATATTTT

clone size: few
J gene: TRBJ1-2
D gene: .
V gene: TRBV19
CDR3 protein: CASSTGPLKYYGYTF
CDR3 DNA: TGTGCCAGTAGTACGGGACCCCTAAAATACTATGGCTACACCTTC

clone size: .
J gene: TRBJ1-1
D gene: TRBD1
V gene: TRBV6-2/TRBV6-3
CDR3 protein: CASSYSLTGARGNTEAFF
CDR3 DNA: TGTGCCAGCAGTTACTCTCTGACAGGGGCCAGGGGGAACACTGAAGCTTTCTTT

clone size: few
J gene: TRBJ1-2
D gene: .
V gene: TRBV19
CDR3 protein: CASRTFRDNGYTF
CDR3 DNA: TGTGCCAGTAGGACCTTCCGGGACAACGGCTACACCTTC

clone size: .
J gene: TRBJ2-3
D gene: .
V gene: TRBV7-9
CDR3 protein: CASIRDQRTDTQYF
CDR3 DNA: TGTGCCAGCATCCGGGACCAGCGCACAGATACGCAGTATTTT

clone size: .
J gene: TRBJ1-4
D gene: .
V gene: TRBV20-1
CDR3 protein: CSAPAINEKLFF
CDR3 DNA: TGCAGTGCTCCCGCGATTAATGAAAAACTGTTTTTT

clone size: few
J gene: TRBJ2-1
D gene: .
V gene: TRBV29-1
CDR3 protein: CSVVHSLRTLYNEQFF
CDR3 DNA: TGCAGCGTTGTGCACAGCCTCAGGACCCTCTACAATGAGCAGTTCTTC

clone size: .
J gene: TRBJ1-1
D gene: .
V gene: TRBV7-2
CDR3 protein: CASSTQGSEAFF
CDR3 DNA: TGTGCCAGCAGCACCCAGGGGTCTGAAGCTTTCTTT

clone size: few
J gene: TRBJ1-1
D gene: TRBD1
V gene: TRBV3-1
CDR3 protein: CASRHRQGAAFF
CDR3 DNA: TGTGCCAGCAGACATAGACAGGGGGCCGCTTTCTTT

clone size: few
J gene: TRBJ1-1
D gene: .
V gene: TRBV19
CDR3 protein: CATSPIGFMNTEAFF
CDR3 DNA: TGTGCCACCTCCCCCATCGGCTTCATGAACACTGAAGCTTTCTTT

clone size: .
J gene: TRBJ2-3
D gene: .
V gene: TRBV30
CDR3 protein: CAWKRGTSTDTQYF
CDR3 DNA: TGTGCCTGGAAAAGAGGTACTAGCACAGATACGCAGTATTTT

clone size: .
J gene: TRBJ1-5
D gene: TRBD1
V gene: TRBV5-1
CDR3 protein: CASSFSTGMQHF
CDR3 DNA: TGCGCCAGCAGCTTCTCGACAGGGATGCAGCATTTT

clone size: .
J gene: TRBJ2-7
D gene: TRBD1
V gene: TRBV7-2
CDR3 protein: CASSHSGGAYEQYF
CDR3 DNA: TGTGCCAGCAGCCATTCAGGGGGCGCATACGAGCAGTACTTC

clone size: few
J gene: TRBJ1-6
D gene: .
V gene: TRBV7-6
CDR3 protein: CASSLGPNRTLHF
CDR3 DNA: TGTGCCAGCAGCTTGGGACCAAACAGGACCCTCCACTTT

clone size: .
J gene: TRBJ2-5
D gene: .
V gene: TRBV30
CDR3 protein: CAWSRGVTQYF
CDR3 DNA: TGTGCCTGGAGTAGGGGAGTGACCCAGTACTTC

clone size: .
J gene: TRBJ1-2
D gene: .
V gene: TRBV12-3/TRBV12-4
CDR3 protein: CASSLKADWANYGYTF
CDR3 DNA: TGTGCCAGCAGTTTAAAAGCTGACTGGGCAAACTATGGCTACACCTTC

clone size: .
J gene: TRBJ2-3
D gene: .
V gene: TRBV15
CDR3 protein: CATSRPIRLEDTQYF
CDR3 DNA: TGTGCCACCAGCAGACCAATTCGCCTGGAAGATACGCAGTATTTT

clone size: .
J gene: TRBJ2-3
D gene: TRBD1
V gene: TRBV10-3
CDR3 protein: CAISEGLGQGSNTQYF
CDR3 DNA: TGTGCCATCAGTGAGGGTTTGGGACAGGGATCAAATACGCAGTATTTT

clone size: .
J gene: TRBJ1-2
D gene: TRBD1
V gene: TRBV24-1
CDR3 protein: CATSRGTGNYGYTF
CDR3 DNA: TGTGCCACCTCGAGAGGGACAGGGAACTATGGCTACACCTTC

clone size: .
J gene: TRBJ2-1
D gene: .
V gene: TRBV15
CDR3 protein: CATSSLLGRVGEQFF
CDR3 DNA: TGTGCCACCAGCAGCCTCCTCGGGCGGGTCGGTGAGCAGTTCTTC

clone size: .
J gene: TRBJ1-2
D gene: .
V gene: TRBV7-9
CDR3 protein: CASSLTGGGLYGYTF
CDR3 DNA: TGTGCCAGCAGCTTAACGGGAGGGGGGCTCTATGGCTACACCTTC

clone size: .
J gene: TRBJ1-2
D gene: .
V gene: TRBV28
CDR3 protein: CASSLRGTYGYTF
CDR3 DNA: TGTGCCAGCAGTTTAAGGGGGACCTATGGCTACACCTTC

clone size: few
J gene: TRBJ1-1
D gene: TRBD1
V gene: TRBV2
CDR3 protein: CASNIQGALATEAFF
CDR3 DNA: TGTGCCAGCAATATACAGGGGGCTTTGGCCACTGAAGCTTTCTTT

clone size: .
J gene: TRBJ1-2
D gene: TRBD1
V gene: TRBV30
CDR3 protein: CAWTRRDRAAYGYTF
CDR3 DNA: TGTGCCTGGACCCGCCGGGACAGGGCGGCCTATGGCTACACCTTC

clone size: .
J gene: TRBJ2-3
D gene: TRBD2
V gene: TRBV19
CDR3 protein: CASKRGRATDTQYF
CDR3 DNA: TGTGCCAGTAAGCGCGGGAGGGCCACAGATACGCAGTATTTT

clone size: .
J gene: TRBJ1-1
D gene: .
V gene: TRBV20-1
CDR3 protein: CSARRGFLSTEAFF
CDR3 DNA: TGCAGTGCTAGGAGGGGGTTTTTAAGCACTGAAGCTTTCTTT